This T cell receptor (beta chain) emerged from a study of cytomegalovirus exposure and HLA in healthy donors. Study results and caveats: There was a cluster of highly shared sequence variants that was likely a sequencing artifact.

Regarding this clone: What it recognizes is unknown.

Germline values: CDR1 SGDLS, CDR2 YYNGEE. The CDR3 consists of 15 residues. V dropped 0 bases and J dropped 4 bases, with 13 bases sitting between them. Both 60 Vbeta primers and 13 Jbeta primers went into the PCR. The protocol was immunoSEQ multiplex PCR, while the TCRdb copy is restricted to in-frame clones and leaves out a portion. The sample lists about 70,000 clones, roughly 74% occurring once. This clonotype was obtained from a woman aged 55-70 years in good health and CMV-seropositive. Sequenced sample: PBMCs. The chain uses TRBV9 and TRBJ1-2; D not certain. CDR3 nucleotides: TGTGCCAGCAGCGTAGAAGACACCCGCGTCTATGGCTACACCTTC. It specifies CASSVEDTRVYGYTF.